The 4 T cell receptor beta chains presented below share a single source sample, sequenced in a study of blood T cell repertoires in COVID-19. Sequenced by immunoSEQ multiplex PCR; TCRdb stores in-frame clones only, minus some. The sample includes about 240,000 clones, around 90% seen only once; the top ten take around 2.6%. The sequenced sample was PBMCs or T cells enriched from blood (not recorded which). The receptors come from a woman younger than 45 with acute COVID-19.

This chain joins TRBV5-6 and TRBJ1-4; 9 bases agree with TRBD1. J lost 10 bases, V lost 3 bases, and 10 bases had no gene match. CDR3 length: 15 residues. Looked up from germline, CDR1 is SGHDT and CDR2 is YYEEEE. CDR3 in amino acids: CASSSLGQGQGKLFF. DNA of the CDR3: TGTGCCAGCAGCTCGTTGGGACAGGGACAGGGAAAACTGTTTTTT.

The V call is TRBV12-3 or TRBV12-4, the J call TRBJ1-6, with 11 bases fitting TRBD1. The CDR3 sequence is 13 residues long. Trimming cost V 5 bases and J 10 bases; bases outside gene matches: 1. This CDR3 is CASSRTGGSPLHF. CDR3 in DNA: TGTGCCAGCAGTCGGACAGGGGGCTCACCCCTCCACTTT.

The chain employs TRBV2 and TRBJ1-1, with D perhaps matching TRBD1 (5 bases). This CDR3 has 13 residues. V dropped 7 bases and J dropped 3 bases, with 12 bases sitting between them. The germline V gene has CDR1 SNHLY and CDR2 FYNNEI. The CDR3 nucleotides read TGTGCCAGCAAGGTCAGGGTGTACACTGAAGCTTTCTTT. Translation: CASKVRVYTEAFF. Drawing the rest from reference TRBV2 and TRBJ1-1, the complete variable domain is EPEVTQTPSHQVTQMGQEVILRCVPISNHLYFYWYRQILGQKVEFLVSFYNNEISEKSEIFDDQFSVERPDGSNFTLKIRSTKLEDSAMYFCASKVRVYTEAFFGQGTRLTVV.

V and J are TRBV5-8 and TRBJ2-1; 8 bases map to TRBD1. The length of the CDR3 is 15 residues. The trim removed 4 bases at V and 7 bases at J, leaving 10 bases unmatched. Germline V lookup: CDR1 SGHTS, CDR2 YDEGEE. The CDR3 is CASSRGQGGTNEQFF. The CDR3, as DNA: TGTGCCAGCAGCCGCGGACAGGGTGGGACTAATGAGCAGTTCTTC.